The 14 T cell receptor beta chains below come from one sample, sequenced in a study of T-cell memory formation after mild COVID-19. TCRdb re-called the 5' RACE reads with MiXCR, one entry per CDR3 protein. Here the sample spans hundreds of thousands of distinct CDR3 sequences, about 20% being singletons. Sequencing was done on a sample of PBMCs or a T cell subset sorted from them (not recorded which). These receptors were obtained from an adult woman who had mild COVID-19 (a few samples of this study predate the infection). Cell type and time point are not known.

The chain recombines TRBV6-1 with TRBJ2-1; perhaps TRBD2 as D (5 bases). Germline V gene data show CDR1 as MNHNS and CDR2 as SASEGT. Trimming shortened V by 3 bases and J by 5 bases, and 14 bases separated the two germline ends. This CDR3 region has 15 residues. The CDR3 reads CASSDFPGLNNEQFF. The DNA for the CDR3 is TGTGCCAGCAGTGATTTCCCAGGACTGAACAATGAGCAGTTCTTC.

The CDR3 region has the DNA TGCAGCGTTGAAAGAGGGGGGACTGAAGCTTTCTTT. Protein product: CSVERGGTEAFF. This sequence joins TRBV29-1 and TRBJ1-1, with TRBD1 as a possible D gene (6 bases). This CDR3 region has 12 residues. Trimming cost V 2 bases and J 5 bases, with 9 bases left between them. Per the germline V gene, CDR1 is SQVTM and CDR2 is ANQGSEA.

The chain uses TRBV27 and TRBJ1-1; D uncertain. V was clipped by 5 bases and J by 9 bases, with 13 bases between them. Germline CDR1 is MNHEY and CDR2 is SMNVEV (reference sequence). This CDR3 has 12 amino acids. The DNA of the CDR3 is TGTGCCAGCAGTCCGCGGATAGGTAAAGCTTTCTTT. As protein: CASSPRIGKAFF.

This chain uses TRBV7-9 with TRBJ2-2; TRBD2 is a possible D gene (6 bases). The germline V and J ends were trimmed by 5 bases and 1 base, with 14 bases remaining between them. Per germline, CDR1 SEHNR and CDR2 FQNEAQ (reference sequence). The CDR3 consists of 16 residues. The CDR3 bases are TGTGCCAGCAGCCCGGGGGACTCTCTGAACACCGGGGAGCTGTTTTTT. Encoded protein: CASSPGDSLNTGELFF.

The chain uses TRBV7-9 and TRBJ2-1; 11 nucleotides agree with TRBD2. This CDR3 contains 16 residues. The V segment lost 4 bases and the J segment 2 bases; nucleotides outside the gene matches: 4. The V gene's germline CDR1 is SEHNR and CDR2 FQNEAQ (reference sequence). CDR3 loop: CASSSTTSGTYNEQFF. The CDR3 coding sequence is TGTGCCAGCAGCTCCACGACTAGCGGGACCTACAATGAGCAGTTCTTC.

Concerning this clonotype itself: A read error may account for a junction end that differs from germline. The V call is TRBV7-9, the J call TRBJ1-5; 8 bases agree with TRBD1. There are 14 residues in the CDR3. Germline V gene data show CDR1 as SEHNR and CDR2 as FQNEAQ (reference sequence). Here the CDR3 reads CPSTRTGSNQPQHF. As DNA, the CDR3 is TGTCCCAGCACCAGGACAGGGAGCAATCAGCCCCAGCATTTT.

The J gene is TRBJ2-2, the V gene TRBV7-8; D ambiguous. V was trimmed by 2 bases and J by 1 base, leaving 11 bases between them. CDR1 and CDR2 (germline): SGHVS, FQNEAQ. This CDR3 comprises 16 residues. The CDR3 reads CASSLSSGGNTGELFF. CDR3 DNA: TGTGCCAGCAGCTTAAGTTCGGGTGGGAACACCGGGGAGCTGTTTTTT.

The V and J genes are TRBV9 and TRBJ1-2, with TRBD1 as a possible D gene (5 bases). CDR1 is SGDLS, CDR2 YYNGEE, per germline. This CDR3 has 15 amino acids. V lost 2 bases, J lost 8 bases, and 19 bases lay in between. The CDR3 DNA reads as TGTGCCAGCAGCGTGAGACGGGACCGAGGGGACGGCTACACCTTC. Translated, it gives CASSVRRDRGDGYTF.

This clonotype was counted only a few times. The chain links TRBV12-3 or TRBV12-4 to TRBJ2-1; either TRBD1 or TRBD2 may fit D (5 bases each). The V end was cut by 5 bases, the J end by 5 bases, with 13 bases between. This CDR3 contains 14 residues. CDR3 sequence (DNA): TGTGCCAGCAGTAGGGACCTCTACCACAATGAGCAGTTCTTC. Its translation: CASSRDLYHNEQFF.

The chain carries TRBV20-1 and TRBJ2-2, with 10 bases that match TRBD1. The CDR3 is 14 amino acids. Germline V CDR1 and CDR2: DFQATT, SNEGSKA (reference sequence). Germline trimming cut 5 bases from V and 5 bases from J; bases unmatched to any gene: 5. As DNA, the CDR3 is TGCAGTGCTCGCTGGGACAGGGGAACCGGGGAGCTGTTTTTT. Residues: CSARWDRGTGELFF.

In its sample, this clonotype was seen many times. The rearrangement links TRBV7-6 to TRBJ1-5; D not resolved. The CDR3 covers 14 residues. V was shortened by 0 bases and J by 4 bases, with 7 bases between the two germline ends. CDR1 is SGHVS, CDR2 FNYEAQ, per germline. The CDR3: CASSLAPRNQPQHF. CDR3 sequence (DNA): TGTGCCAGCAGCTTAGCGCCGAGAAATCAGCCCCAGCATTTT. The full variable domain, with the rest looked up from reference TRBV7-6 and TRBJ1-5, is GAGVSQSPRYKVTKRGQDVALRCDPISGHVSLYWYRQALGQGPEFLTYFNYEAQQDKSGLPNDRFSAERPEGSISTLTIQRTEQRDSAMYRCASSLAPRNQPQHFGDGTRLSIL.

This clonotype was counted a few times. The chain couples TRBV6-2 or TRBV6-3 to TRBJ2-1; TRBD2 aligns across 10 bases. CDR1 and CDR2 (germline): MNHEY, SVGEGT. This CDR3 has 16 amino acids. V was clipped by 7 bases and J by 0 bases; unmatched bases: 6. The CDR3 loop is CASIGLAASSYNEQFF. The CDR3, as DNA: TGTGCCAGCATAGGACTAGCGGCAAGCTCCTACAATGAGCAGTTCTTC.

The rearrangement joins TRBV6-2 or TRBV6-3 to TRBJ2-1; 14 nucleotides line up with TRBD2. The J segment lost 4 bases and the V segment lost 5 bases, leaving 10 bases of the junction unmatched. The germline V gene has CDR1 MNHEY and CDR2 SVGEGT. The CDR3 runs 18 residues. The DNA for the CDR3 is TGTGCCAGCAGTCCGACTAGCGGGAGGGCCAGTACGTACAATGAGCAGTTCTTC. Protein sequence: CASSPTSGRASTYNEQFF.

This chain uses TRBV5-1 with TRBJ1-1; TRBD1 matches at 7 bases. Germline V gene data show CDR1 as SGHRS and CDR2 as YFSETQ. The CDR3 totals 16 residues. Trimming removed 0 bases from V and 0 bases from J; junction bases left unmatched: 5. Here the CDR3 DNA reads TGCGCCAGCAGCTTGGGGGACAGACTCATGAACACTGAAGCTTTCTTT. Translated, it gives CASSLGDRLMNTEAFF.